This T cell receptor beta chain was observed in a study of cytomegalovirus exposure and HLA in healthy donors. The CDR3 extends over 14 amino acids. Looked up from germline, CDR1 is MNHEY and CDR2 is SMNVEV (reference sequence). With V trimmed by 5 bases and J by 6 bases, 4 bases remained unmatched. Use of 60 Vbeta and 13 Jbeta primers characterized the PCR. Measured with immunoSEQ multiplex PCR; TCRdb has only the in-frame clones, and not every one. Counted here are fewer than 180,000 clones, around 79% occurring once; the ten biggest clones make up about 3.7%. This chain links TRBV27 with TRBJ1-4, with TRBD1 matching over 9 bases. Sequenced sample: PBMCs. The TCR originated in a human donor in good health. CDR3 DNA sequence: TGTGCCAGCAGTAGCCGGGACAGGGATGAAAAACTGTTTTTT. This gives the protein CASSSRDRDEKLFF. Full variable domain (rest looked up from reference TRBV27 and TRBJ1-4): EAQVTQNPRYLITVTGKKLTVTCSQNMNHEYMSWYRQDPGLGLRQIYYSMNVEVTDKGDVPEGYKVSRKEKRNFPLILESPSPNQTSLYFCASSSRDRDEKLFFGSGTQLSVL.